The 15 T cell receptor beta chains below all came from one sample that was sequenced in a study of metastatic and nonmetastatic thyroid tumors. TCRdb re-processed the PCR reads through MiXCR. In the table there are tens of thousands of clones, 19% of which are singletons. No patient had received any treatment before thyroid surgery. The specimen sequenced was blood. All receptors derive from a female donor with papillary thyroid cancer or a benign thyroid nodule (not recorded which). Some clones in this sample may be carry-over from other donors' samples.

In this sample, this clone turned up a few times. The junction does not match germline at one end; this may be a read error. The chain is built from TRBV6-1 and TRBJ1-1; TRBD1 aligns across 8 bases. Looked up from germline, CDR1 is MNHNS and CDR2 is SASEGT. The CDR3 loop spans 16 amino acids. The CDR3 sequence: CANSLLPGQGNTEAFF. Written as DNA, the CDR3 is TGTGCCAACAGTTTGCTACCCGGACAGGGGAACACTGAAGCTTTCTTT.

This clone was counted ten times or more. The V call is TRBV6-2 or TRBV6-3, the J call TRBJ2-3, with TRBD2 matching 9 bases. The germline CDR1 and CDR2 sequences are MNHEY and SVGEGT. J gave up 4 bases and V 5 bases, and 4 bases lay outside the gene matches. This CDR3 is built from 14 residues. The CDR3 loop is CASSLGLASDTQYF. The CDR3 DNA is TGTGCCAGCAGTCTAGGACTAGCGTCAGATACGCAGTATTTT.

This clone was detected ten times or more. CDR3 protein: CASRPWAGREWRQPQHF. In DNA form, the CDR3 reads TGTGCCAGCCGCCCGTGGGCAGGGAGGGAGTGGAGACAGCCCCAGCATTTT. The rearrangement uses TRBV28 and TRBJ1-5; perhaps TRBD1 as D (5 bases). CDR3 size: 17 residues. V was cut by 8 bases and J by 7 bases, with 27 bases left in between. Per germline, CDR1 MDHEN and CDR2 SYDVKM. Full variable domain (remainder filled in from reference TRBV28 and TRBJ1-5): DVKVTQSSRYLVKRTGEKVFLECVQDMDHENMFWYRQDPGLGLRLIYFSYDVKMKEKGDIPEGYSVSREKKERFSLILESASTNQTSMYLCASRPWAGREWRQPQHFGDGTRLSIL.

This clone appeared once. Here the CDR3 DNA reads TGCAGTGCTCACGGTTGCAGGGTTGGATCCTGGGAGCTGTTTTTT. It codes for CSAHGCRVGSWELFF. The chain employs TRBV20-1 and TRBJ2-2; D is perhaps TRBD1 (5 bases). The CDR3 sequence is 15 residues long. V was shortened by 5 bases and J by 9 bases, with 22 bases between the two germline ends. The germline CDR1 and CDR2 sequences are DFQATT and SNEGSKA (reference sequence).

This clone was detected a few times. Here the CDR3 reads CASSAASGSATDTQYF. CDR3 DNA: TGTGCCAGCAGCGCCGCTAGCGGGAGTGCGACAGATACGCAGTATTTT. The chain has TRBV3-1 and TRBJ2-3; TRBD2 aligns across 10 bases. Germline V gene data show CDR1 as LGHDT and CDR2 as YNNKEL (reference sequence). This CDR3 comprises 16 residues. V trimming: 5 bases; J trimming: 3 bases; junction bases outside the gene matches: 8.

The J gene is TRBJ2-7, the V gene TRBV20-1, with D perhaps TRBD1 (6 bases). The ends were cut back, 7 bases at V and 1 base at J, with 14 bases in the middle. This CDR3 spans 13 amino acids. Germline V gene data show CDR1 as DFQATT and CDR2 as SNEGSKA (reference sequence). The CDR3 DNA is TGCAGTGTCTCGGGGCAGGGGTCCTACGAGCAGTACTTC. This translates into CSVSGQGSYEQYF.

In this sample, this clone turned up many times. J is TRBJ2-7 and V is TRBV6-6, with a weak D call TRBD1 (6 bases). This CDR3 region has 15 residues. Germline CDR1 reads MNHNY; CDR2 reads SVGAGI (reference sequence). Trimming left V 2 bases short and J 3 bases short, with 14 bases between. CDR3 DNA sequence: TGTGCCAGCAGTTACAATTTCCGAGGGGGCTACGAGCAGTACTTC. This encodes CASSYNFRGGYEQYF.

This clone was counted many times. V gene TRBV6-5 combines with J gene TRBJ2-3, with TRBD2 identical over 8 bases. The CDR3 is 18 residues long. V lost 5 bases and J lost 1; bases outside the gene matches: 14. Germline V lookup: CDR1 MNHEY, CDR2 SVGAGI. The chain's CDR3 is CASSPPWGAGEGTDTQYF. Written as DNA, the CDR3 is TGTGCCAGCAGTCCCCCGTGGGGAGCGGGAGAGGGCACAGATACGCAGTATTTT.

The chain joins TRBV6-1 to TRBJ2-7; 7 positions match TRBD2. Trimming took 5 bases from V and 4 from J; bases not matched to a gene: 5. Germline lookup yields CDR1 MNHNS and CDR2 SASEGT. There are 13 residues in the CDR3. The CDR3 here is CASSKREGYEQYF. DNA of the CDR3: TGTGCCAGCAGTAAGCGGGAAGGGTACGAGCAGTACTTC.

In its sample, this clone was seen many times. The V gene is TRBV20-1, the J gene TRBJ1-2; the D gene is possibly TRBD1 (6 bases). CDR1 is DFQATT and CDR2 is SNEGSKA in the germline V gene (reference sequence). The CDR3 consists of 16 residues. Trimming took off 5 bases at V and 2 bases at J, with 21 bases between the two ends. Written as DNA, the CDR3 is TGCAGTGCTGATCCCACCTACGGACAGCTCAACTATGGCTACACCTTC. It codes for CSADPTYGQLNYGYTF.

V gene TRBV12-3 or TRBV12-4 combines with J gene TRBJ2-7; TRBD2 aligns across 7 bases. The V segment lost 1 base and the J segment 6 bases; nucleotides outside the gene matches: 12. The CDR3 length is 16 residues. The CDR3 is CASSLGGTSVYGEQYF. DNA for the CDR3: TGTGCCAGCAGTTTAGGAGGTACTAGCGTTTACGGCGAGCAGTACTTC.

Comments on this clone: One base away lies a much larger clone, so this may be a sequencing read error. The rearrangement joins TRBV19 to TRBJ2-3; tentatively, D is TRBD1 or TRBD2 (5 bases each). CDR3 length: 16 amino acids. CDR1 LNHDA and CDR2 SQIVND come from the germline V gene (reference sequence). V was cut by 10 bases and J by 6 bases, with 26 bases left in between. CDR3 in amino acids: CAIAQSREPPGDTQYF. CDR3 DNA: TGTGCCATCGCCCAATCTCGGGAACCTCCAGGGGATACGCAGTATTTT. The full variable domain, with the rest looked up from reference TRBV19 and TRBJ2-3, is DGGITQSPKYLFRKEGQNVTLSCEQNLNHDAMYWYRQDPGQGLRLIYYSQIVNDFQKGDIAEGYSVSREKKESFPLTVTSAQKNPTAFYLCAIAQSREPPGDTQYFGPGTRLTVL.

This clone was counted only a few times. The chain uses TRBV6-5 and TRBJ2-1; the D gene could be TRBD1 or TRBD2 (5 bases each). Trimming shortened V by 0 bases and J by 4 bases, and 16 bases separated the two germline ends. CDR1 is MNHEY, CDR2 SVGAGI, per germline. The CDR3 sequence is 17 residues long. CDR3 sequence reads: CASSYSPPRGVYNEQFF. The DNA of the CDR3 is TGTGCCAGCAGTTACTCACCCCCTAGAGGGGTATACAATGAGCAGTTCTTC.

This clone was counted between two and nine times. This chain connects TRBV5-6 to TRBJ2-7; D gene unclear. In germline, CDR1 is SGHDT, CDR2 YYEEEE. Trimming took 1 base from V and 1 from J, leaving 6 bases between them. CDR3 length: 13 residues. The CDR3 DNA follows: TGTGCCAGCAGCTTGTTTGGGTCCTACGAGCAGTACTTC. Its translation: CASSLFGSYEQYF.

This clone was counted at least ten times. In the same sample, other DNA sequences code for this CDR3. J is TRBJ2-7 and V is TRBV20-1; TRBD2 might be the D (5 bases). The CDR3 totals 15 residues. Trimming pared 0 bases from V and 2 bases from J, leaving 14 bases between. In germline, CDR1 is DFQATT, CDR2 SNEGSKA (reference sequence). The CDR3 loop is CSARDTRTTTYEQYF. Written as DNA, the CDR3 is TGCAGTGCTAGAGATACTAGGACGACGACCTACGAGCAGTACTTC.